This T cell receptor (beta chain) derives from a study of blood T cell repertoires in COVID-19 (dated by TCRdb to 2020 to 2022). Study-wide context: Collaborator samples came from the United States, Italy and Spain and covered acute and convalescent phases of COVID-19. Deeply sampled blood TCRbeta repertoires from subjects exposed to, actively infected with, or recovered from COVID-19 were included in the dataset. Where HLA class I and class II types were available, the types were taken from metadata supplied by the sample provider, not from assay-based typing. Samples were obtained from the ongoing ImmuneRACE study (first 160 participants) and from about 1,300 subjects provided by 6 global collaborators. The repertoires were released in a freely available public database intended as a resource for research on the immune response to SARS-CoV-2. Sample metadata almost always included a de-identified subject ID, COVID-19 status, age in years and sex. The material from the prospective study consisted of cDNA or gDNA derived from T cells, B-cell-depleted T cells, or PBMCs. Paper-wide results and their limitations: How much clinical and demographic metadata was included differed by source and by participant, and the metadata was provided uncurated.

Taken from cysteine to phenylalanine, the CDR3 has 15 residues. The read is trimmed to its CDR3 DNA, 45 bases read in frame from base 1. Germline trimming: 8 bases from V, 5 bases from J; junction bases outside gene matches: 14. Taken from the germline V gene, the CDR1 and CDR2 loops are SQVTM and ANQGSEA. TCRbeta CDR3 regions were amplified from genomic DNA using the immunoSEQ Assay, a bias-controlled multiplex PCR. Per the original workflow: Nucleated cell counts per sample were estimated from amplification of reference gene primers within the assay. To quantify the absolute abundance of each unique TCRbeta CDR3 rearrangement, sequence reads were collapsed and filtered. For each sample, productive Simpson clonality was calculated as the square root of Simpson's diversity index over productive rearrangements. TCRdb's version of the immuneACCESS table is confined to in-frame rearrangements and falls short of the full clone set. An unresolved V gene accounts for under half of the shortfall where checked; the remainder is of unknown origin. V and J calls and clone size are those listed in that table; D and trimming were worked out from the DNA. The sample profile shows almost 200,000 clones; 70% to 90% of them were found once. Around 1% of the sample is in the top ten clones.

On this clone: Which antigen it targets is not known. Qualities for individual bases were not recorded, and no much larger clone is one base off.

In Seattle, one collaborating source enrolled patients while the infection was active and tracked those patients longitudinally over the course of disease. The collaborating institutions used their own protocols to collect whole blood in K2EDTA tubes. Collaborator samples were shipped for TCRbeta analysis as frozen whole blood, isolated PBMCs, or DNA extracted from either sample type. The sample consisted of peripheral blood. The rearranged chain carries TRBV29-1 and TRBJ2-3; 9 central nucleotides agree with TRBD2. This TCR derives from a man in his 60s with COVID-19, enrolled during active disease. This receptor has the CDR3 CSSTSGGRAQDTQYF. The DNA is as follows: TGCAGCTCCACTAGCGGCGGGAGGGCCCAAGATACGCAGTATTTT.